One sample yielded the 18 T cell receptor beta chains listed below, sequenced in a study of cytomegalovirus exposure and HLA in healthy donors. Sequencing used immunoSEQ multiplex PCR; TCRdb keeps in-frame clones, though not all of them. Of 75,000 to 85,000 clones detected, roughly 93% appear once; the ten largest clones hold around 2.1%. Sequencing was performed on PBMCs. Receptor source: a young man in good health and CMV-seronegative.

This sequence joins TRBV28 and TRBJ1-1, with 8 bases aligning to TRBD1. Germline CDR1 reads MDHEN; CDR2 reads SYDVKM. CDR3 length: 14 amino acids. J was trimmed by 3 bases and V by 6 bases; bases with no gene match: 6. Here the CDR3 reads CASRIGDRHTEAFF. The CDR3 DNA reads as TGTGCCAGCAGAATAGGGGACAGGCACACTGAAGCTTTCTTT.

The V and J genes are TRBV4-1 and TRBJ2-5; 9 nucleotides match TRBD1. CDR1 and CDR2 (germline): MGHRA, YSYEKL. This CDR3 has 14 amino acids. V lost 5 bases, J lost 2 bases, and 3 bases stayed unmatched. The CDR3 DNA follows: TGCGCCAGCAGCGAGGGACAGGGTCAAGAGACCCAGTACTTC. Its translation: CASSEGQGQETQYF.

The genes are TRBV5-1 and TRBJ1-6; D unresolved. Germline-derived CDR1 and CDR2 are SGHRS and YFSETQ. The CDR3 covers 17 residues. V was trimmed by 3 bases and J by 0 bases, leaving 13 bases between them. The CDR3 loop is CASSSRTGSSYNSPLHF. Written as DNA, the CDR3 is TGCGCCAGCAGCTCCCGGACGGGAAGCTCCTATAATTCACCCCTCCACTTT.

This clone was found a few times. The chain's CDR3 is CSALTGSGYTF. For the CDR3, the DNA is TGCAGTGCTCTCACAGGGAGCGGCTACACCTTC. V is TRBV20-1 and J is TRBJ1-2; tentatively, D is TRBD1 (6 bases). The germline CDR1 and CDR2 sequences are DFQATT and SNEGSKA (reference sequence). Trimming left V 5 bases short and J 8 bases short, with 12 bases between. The CDR3 totals 11 residues.

The CDR3 loop reads CASSYSNSYGYTF. CDR3 in DNA: TGTGCCAGCAGTTACTCGAATAGCTATGGCTACACCTTC. The chain carries TRBV6-5 and TRBJ1-2, with D unclear. The CDR3 is 13 amino acids. The germline V and J ends were trimmed by 0 bases and 4 bases, with 6 bases remaining between them. CDR1 and CDR2 from the germline V gene are MNHEY and SVGAGI.

The genes are TRBV6-6 and TRBJ2-7, with TRBD2 matching over 11 bases. V trimming: 3 bases; J trimming: 5 bases; junction bases outside the gene matches: 6. The germline CDR1 and CDR2 sequences are MNHNY and SVGAGI (reference sequence). CDR3 size: 15 residues. CDR3 DNA sequence: TGTGCCAGCAGTTATGTACTAGCGGGAGATCACGAGCAGTACTTC. Translated: CASSYVLAGDHEQYF.

V gene TRBV11-3 combines with J gene TRBJ2-1, with a possible D match to TRBD2 (6 bases). From germline, CDR1 is SGHNT and CDR2 YENEEA. V was pared by 3 bases and J by 6 bases, with 12 bases between. There are 14 residues in the CDR3. This CDR3 is CASSFGGNRNEQFF. The DNA for the CDR3 is TGTGCCAGCAGCTTTGGAGGGAATCGCAATGAGCAGTTCTTC.

This chain connects TRBV6-1 to TRBJ1-3, with 10 nucleotides matching TRBD1. Looked up from germline, CDR1 is MNHNS and CDR2 is SASEGT. Trimming removed 2 bases from V and 0 bases from J; junction bases left unmatched: 10. The CDR3 contains 19 residues. The CDR3 sequence is CASSEYETGGRASGNTIYF. DNA for the CDR3: TGTGCCAGCAGTGAATATGAGACAGGGGGCAGGGCCTCTGGAAACACCATATATTTT.

The chain joins TRBV27 to TRBJ2-3, with 9 bases matching TRBD2. Germline CDR1 reads MNHEY; CDR2 reads SMNVEV (reference sequence). The CDR3 sequence is 15 residues long. V was clipped by 1 base and J by 3 bases; unmatched bases: 2. The CDR3 sequence: CASSLLLAGTDTQYF. DNA of the CDR3: TGTGCCAGCAGTTTATTACTAGCGGGTACAGATACGCAGTATTTT.

The chain uses TRBV6-5 and TRBJ1-5, with unresolved D. The V gene lost 6 bases and the J gene lost 7 bases, with 19 bases spanning the gap. CDR1 MNHEY and CDR2 SVGAGI come from the germline V gene. There are 15 residues in the CDR3. CDR3 DNA: TGTGCCAGCAGACCAACTCAAGGTGGGAGACAGCCCCAGCATTTT. Translating gives CASRPTQGGRQPQHF.

The genes are TRBV29-1 and TRBJ2-4; D may be TRBD2 (5 bases). This CDR3 spans 16 amino acids. V lost 1 base, J lost 1 base, and 14 bases lay in between. The germline gives CDR1 SQVTM, CDR2 ANQGSEA. The CDR3 DNA is TGCAGCGTTGAAGGGGGATTCGGGGTGGCCAAAAACATTCAGTACTTC. Translation gives CSVEGGFGVAKNIQYF.

A few counts support this clone. Other DNA variants within this sample encode the same CDR3. V and J are TRBV6-6 and TRBJ1-2; D ambiguous. V shed 6 bases and J shed 3 bases, with 11 bases lying between them. The CDR3 consists of 13 residues. Germline-derived CDR1 and CDR2 are MNHNY and SVGAGI (reference sequence). CDR3 DNA: TGTGCCAGCAGCCCTCCAGGATACTATGGCTACACCTTC. It yields the protein CASSPPGYYGYTF.

This rearrangement joins TRBV2 to TRBJ1-4, with D possibly being TRBD1 (5 bases). V was shortened by 6 bases and J by 4 bases, with 18 bases between the two germline ends. This CDR3 comprises 16 residues. Germline CDR1 and CDR2: SNHLY and FYNNEI. For the CDR3, the DNA is TGTGCCAGCAGACCCGATCCTGGGGGGTTTAATGAAAAACTGTTTTTT. This translates into CASRPDPGGFNEKLFF. The full variable domain, in which reference TRBV2 and TRBJ1-4 provide the parts outside the CDR3, is EPEVTQTPSHQVTQMGQEVILRCVPISNHLYFYWYRQILGQKVEFLVSFYNNEISEKSEIFDDQFSVERPDGSNFTLKIRSTKLEDSAMYFCASRPDPGGFNEKLFFGSGTQLSVL.

This clone was picked up one time. The gene calls are TRBV19 and TRBJ1-5, with 7 bases that match TRBD1. CDR3 length equals 13 residues. The V and J ends lost 9 bases and 4 bases, in that order; junction bases with no gene match: 6. Germline V gives CDR1 LNHDA, CDR2 SQIVND (reference sequence). CDR3 region: CASLQDRNQPQHF. As DNA, the CDR3 is TGTGCCAGCTTGCAGGACAGGAATCAGCCCCAGCATTTT. Full variable domain (remainder filled in from reference TRBV19 and TRBJ1-5): DGGITQSPKYLFRKEGQNVTLSCEQNLNHDAMYWYRQDPGQGLRLIYYSQIVNDFQKGDIAEGYSVSREKKESFPLTVTSAQKNPTAFYLCASLQDRNQPQHFGDGTRLSIL.

As to this clone: The junction departs from the called germline gene at one end, perhaps through a read error. V usage is TRBV6-1 and J usage is TRBJ1-3; 8 positions agree with TRBD1. Germline loops: CDR1 MNHNS, CDR2 SASEGT. This CDR3 has 17 amino acids. The CDR3 DNA sequence: TGTGCCAGCAGTAAAGCGGGAGACAGGGGCTCTGGAAACACCATATATTTT. Translated, it gives CASSKAGDRGSGNTIYF.

This chain connects TRBV5-5 to TRBJ1-6; D perhaps matches TRBD1 (6 bases). Trimming removed 5 bases at V and 5 bases at J, with 14 bases between. The germline V gene has CDR1 SGHKS and CDR2 YYEKEE (reference sequence). There are 15 residues in the CDR3. In DNA, the CDR3 is TGTGCCAGCAGTCGGGCTGGGGGCAATAATTCACCCCTCCACTTT. Protein product: CASSRAGGNNSPLHF. The variable domain in full, with the rest retrieved from reference TRBV5-5 and TRBJ1-6, is DAGVTQSPTHLIKTRGQQVTLRCSPISGHKSVSWYQQVLGQGPQFIFQYYEKEERGRGNFPDRFSARQFPNYSSELNVNALLLGDSALYLCASSRAGGNNSPLHFGNGTRLTVT.

The chain is built from TRBV7-8 and TRBJ2-5; 7 bases line up with TRBD2. Trimming removed 2 bases from V and 4 bases from J; junction bases left unmatched: 16. Germline lookup yields CDR1 SGHVS and CDR2 FQNEAQ. The CDR3 has 18 residues. The CDR3 here is CASSLLPIAAGRAETQYF. CDR3 nucleotides: TGTGCCAGCAGCTTATTACCTATAGCCGCAGGGAGGGCAGAGACCCAGTACTTC.

This clone was detected once. This chain uses TRBV5-1 with TRBJ2-5; 9 bases map to TRBD1. Losses at the gene ends were 0 bases for V and 5 bases for J; bases not matched to a gene: 5. Germline V gene sequence: CDR1 SGHRS, CDR2 YFSETQ. The CDR3 runs to 15 residues. The CDR3 sequence is CASSLGDRVVETQYF. The CDR3, as DNA: TGCGCCAGCAGCTTGGGGGACAGGGTTGTTGAGACCCAGTACTTC.